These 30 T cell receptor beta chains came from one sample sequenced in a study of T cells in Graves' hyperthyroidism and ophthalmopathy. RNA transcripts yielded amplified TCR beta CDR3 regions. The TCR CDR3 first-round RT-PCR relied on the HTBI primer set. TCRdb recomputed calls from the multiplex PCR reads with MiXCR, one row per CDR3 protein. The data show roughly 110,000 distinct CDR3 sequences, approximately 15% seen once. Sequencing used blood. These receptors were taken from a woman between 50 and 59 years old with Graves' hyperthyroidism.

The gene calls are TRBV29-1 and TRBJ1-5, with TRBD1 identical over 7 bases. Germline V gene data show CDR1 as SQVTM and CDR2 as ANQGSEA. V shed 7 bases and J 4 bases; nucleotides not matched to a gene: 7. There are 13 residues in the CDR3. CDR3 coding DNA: TGCAGCGATGACAGGGTGTGGAATCAGCCCCAGCATTTT. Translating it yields CSDDRVWNQPQHF.

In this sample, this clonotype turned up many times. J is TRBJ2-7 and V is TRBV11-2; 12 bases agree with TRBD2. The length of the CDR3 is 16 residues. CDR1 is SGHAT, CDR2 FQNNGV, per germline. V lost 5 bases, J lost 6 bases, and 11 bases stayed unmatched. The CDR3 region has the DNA TGTGCCAGCAGCCCTCCAAGGACTAGCGGGACCAGCGAGCAGTACTTC. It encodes CASSPPRTSGTSEQYF.

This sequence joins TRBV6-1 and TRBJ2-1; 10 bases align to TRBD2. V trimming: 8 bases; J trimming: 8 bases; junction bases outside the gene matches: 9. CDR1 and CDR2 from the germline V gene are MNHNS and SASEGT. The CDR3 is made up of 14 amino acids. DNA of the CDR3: TGTGCCAGCCGGCGGCTAGCGGGAGTGTATGAGCAGTTCTTC. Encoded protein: CASRRLAGVYEQFF.

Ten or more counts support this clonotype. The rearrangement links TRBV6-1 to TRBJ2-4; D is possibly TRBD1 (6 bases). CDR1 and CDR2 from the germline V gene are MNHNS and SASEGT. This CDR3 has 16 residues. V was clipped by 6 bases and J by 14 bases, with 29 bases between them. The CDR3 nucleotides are TGTGCCAGCAGGGAACAGGGTGTGGGACCAAAAATTTTGGAGTACTTC. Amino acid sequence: CASREQGVGPKILEYF.

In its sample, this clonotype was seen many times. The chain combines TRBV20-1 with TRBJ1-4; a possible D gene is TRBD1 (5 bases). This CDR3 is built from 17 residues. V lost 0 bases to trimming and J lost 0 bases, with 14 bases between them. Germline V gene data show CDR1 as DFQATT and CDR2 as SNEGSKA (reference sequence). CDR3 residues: CSARDPRDGATNEKLFF. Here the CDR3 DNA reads TGCAGTGCTAGAGATCCCCGGGACGGAGCAACTAATGAAAAACTGTTTTTT.

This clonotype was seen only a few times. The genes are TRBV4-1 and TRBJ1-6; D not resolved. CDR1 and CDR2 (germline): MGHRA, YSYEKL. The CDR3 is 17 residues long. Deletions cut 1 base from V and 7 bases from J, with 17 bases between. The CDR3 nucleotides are TGCGCCAGCAGCCAAGTGTTCCGGCAAAGCCCAAATTCACCCCTCCACTTT. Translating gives CASSQVFRQSPNSPLHF.

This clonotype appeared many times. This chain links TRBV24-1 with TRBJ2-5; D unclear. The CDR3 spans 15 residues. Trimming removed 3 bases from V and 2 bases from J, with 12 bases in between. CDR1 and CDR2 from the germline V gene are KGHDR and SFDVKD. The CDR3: CATSDLTSTQETQYF. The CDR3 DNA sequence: TGTGCCACCAGTGATCTAACCAGCACTCAAGAGACCCAGTACTTC.

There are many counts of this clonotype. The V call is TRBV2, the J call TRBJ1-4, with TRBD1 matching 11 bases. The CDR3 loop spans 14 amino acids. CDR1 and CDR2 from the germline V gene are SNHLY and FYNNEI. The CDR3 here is CATARDRGYEKLFF. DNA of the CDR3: TGTGCGACAGCAAGGGACAGGGGGTATGAAAAACTGTTTTTT. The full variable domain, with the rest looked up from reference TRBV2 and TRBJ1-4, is EPEVTQTPSHQVTQMGQEVILRCVPISNHLYFYWYRQILGQKVEFLVSFYNNEISEKSEIFDDQFSVERPDGSNFTLKIRSTKLEDSAMYFCATARDRGYEKLFFGSGTQLSVL.

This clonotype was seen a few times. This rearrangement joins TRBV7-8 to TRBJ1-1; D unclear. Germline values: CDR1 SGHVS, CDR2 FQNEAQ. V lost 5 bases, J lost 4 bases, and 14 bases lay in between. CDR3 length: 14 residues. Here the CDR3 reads CASSLNTLPTEAFF. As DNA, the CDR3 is TGTGCCAGCAGCCTGAACACTCTTCCCACTGAAGCTTTCTTT. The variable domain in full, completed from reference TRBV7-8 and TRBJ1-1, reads GAGVSQSPRYKVAKRGQDVALRCDPISGHVSLFWYQQALGQGPEFLTYFQNEAQLDKSGLPSDRFFAERPEGSVSTLKIQRTQQEDSAVYLCASSLNTLPTEAFFGQGTRLTVV.

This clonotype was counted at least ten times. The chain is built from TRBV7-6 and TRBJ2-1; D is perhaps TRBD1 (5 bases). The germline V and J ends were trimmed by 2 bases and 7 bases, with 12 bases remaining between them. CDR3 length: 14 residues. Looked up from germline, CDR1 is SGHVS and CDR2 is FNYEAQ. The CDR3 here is CASSLQGAGNEQFF. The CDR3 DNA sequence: TGTGCCAGCAGCTTACAAGGGGCAGGGAATGAGCAGTTCTTC.

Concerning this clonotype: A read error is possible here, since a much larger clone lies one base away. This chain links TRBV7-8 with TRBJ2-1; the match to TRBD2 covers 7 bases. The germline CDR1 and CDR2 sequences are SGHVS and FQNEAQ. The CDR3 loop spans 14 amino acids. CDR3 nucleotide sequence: TGTGCCAGCAAGCCGAGGCGGGAGATTAATGTGCAGTTCTTC. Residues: CASKPRREINVQFF.

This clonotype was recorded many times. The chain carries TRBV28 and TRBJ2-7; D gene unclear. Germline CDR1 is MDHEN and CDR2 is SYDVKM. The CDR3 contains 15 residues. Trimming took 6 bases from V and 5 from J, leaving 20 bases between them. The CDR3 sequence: CASRPGRTRFDEQYF. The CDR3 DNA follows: TGTGCCAGCAGGCCCGGACGGACCAGGTTCGACGAGCAGTACTTC.

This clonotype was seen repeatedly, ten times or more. The CDR3 coding sequence is TGTGCCAGCTCCGAGCCGGGCTACAATGAGCAGTTCTTC. Encoded protein: CASSEPGYNEQFF. The chain joins TRBV28 to TRBJ2-1, with D hard to call. CDR1 and CDR2 (germline): MDHEN, SYDVKM. Trimming removed 8 bases from V and 3 bases from J, with 11 bases in between. CDR3 length: 13 residues. The full variable domain, completed using reference TRBV28 and TRBJ2-1, is DVKVTQSSRYLVKRTGEKVFLECVQDMDHENMFWYRQDPGLGLRLIYFSYDVKMKEKGDIPEGYSVSREKKERFSLILESASTNQTSMYLCASSEPGYNEQFFGPGTRLTVL.

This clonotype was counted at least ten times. Written as DNA, the CDR3 is TGTGCCTGGAGCTTGGAGACCGGGAACACTGAAGCTTTCTTT. It yields the protein CAWSLETGNTEAFF. V is TRBV30 and J is TRBJ1-1; D uncertain. This CDR3 is 14 amino acids long. V dropped 3 bases and J dropped 1 base, with 12 bases sitting between them. Germline V gene data show CDR1 as GTSNPN and CDR2 as SVGIG (reference sequence).

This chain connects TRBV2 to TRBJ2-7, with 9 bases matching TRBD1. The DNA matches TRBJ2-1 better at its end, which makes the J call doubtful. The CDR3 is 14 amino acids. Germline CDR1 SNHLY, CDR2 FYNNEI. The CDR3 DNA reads TGTGCCAGCAGTGGAAGGACAGGGGTTTACGAGCAGTTCTTC. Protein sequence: CASSGRTGVYEQFF.

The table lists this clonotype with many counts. The CDR3 sequence: CASSRTSGTTGELFF. CDR3 DNA: TGTGCCAGCAGTAGGACTAGCGGGACCACCGGGGAGCTGTTTTTT. The V call is TRBV2, the J call TRBJ2-2; TRBD2 aligns across 12 bases. This CDR3 region has 15 residues. Germline assignment: CDR1 SNHLY and CDR2 FYNNEI. V lost 5 bases to trimming and J lost 4 bases; unmatched junction nucleotides: 2.

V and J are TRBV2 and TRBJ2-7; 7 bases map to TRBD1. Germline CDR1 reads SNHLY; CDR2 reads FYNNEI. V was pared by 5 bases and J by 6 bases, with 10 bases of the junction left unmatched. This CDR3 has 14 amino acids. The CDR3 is CASSPLTGYGEQYF. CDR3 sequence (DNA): TGTGCCAGCAGTCCACTGACAGGGTATGGCGAGCAGTACTTC.

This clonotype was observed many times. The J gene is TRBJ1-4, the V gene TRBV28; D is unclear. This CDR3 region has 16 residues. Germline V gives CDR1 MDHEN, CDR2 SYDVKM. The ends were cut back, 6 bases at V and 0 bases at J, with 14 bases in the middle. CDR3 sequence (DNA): TGTGCCAGCAGACCGATGGACGTCGCAACTAATGAAAAACTGTTTTTT. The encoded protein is CASRPMDVATNEKLFF.

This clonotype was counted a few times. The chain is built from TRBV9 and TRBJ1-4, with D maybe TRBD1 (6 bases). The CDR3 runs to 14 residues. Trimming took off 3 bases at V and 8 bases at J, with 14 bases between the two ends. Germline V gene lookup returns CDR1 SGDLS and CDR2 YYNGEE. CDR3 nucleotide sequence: TGTGCCAGCAGCGCCTCAGGGGTGGAAGAAAAACTGTTTTTT. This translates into CASSASGVEEKLFF.

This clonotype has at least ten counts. CDR3 nucleotide sequence: TGCAGCGTTGGCGAGGAGACCCAGTACTTC. Protein product: CSVGEETQYF. The chain has TRBV29-1 and TRBJ2-5, with D unresolved. CDR1 SQVTM and CDR2 ANQGSEA come from the germline V gene. The CDR3 runs to 10 residues. V gave up 4 bases and J gave up 5 bases, with 5 bases separating them. The complete variable domain, with remaining parts taken from reference TRBV29-1 and TRBJ2-5, reads SAVISQKPSRDICQRGTSLTIQCQVDSQVTMMFWYRQQPGQSLTLIATANQGSEATYESGFVIDKFPISRPNLTFSTLTVSNMSPEDSSIYLCSVGEETQYFGPGTRLLVL.

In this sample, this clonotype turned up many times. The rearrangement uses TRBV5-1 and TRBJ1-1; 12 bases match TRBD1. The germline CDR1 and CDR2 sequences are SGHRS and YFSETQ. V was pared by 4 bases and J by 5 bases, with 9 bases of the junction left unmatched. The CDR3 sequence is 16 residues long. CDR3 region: CASSLGTGGVGTEAFF. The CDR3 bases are TGCGCCAGCAGCCTAGGGACAGGGGGCGTGGGTACTGAAGCTTTCTTT.

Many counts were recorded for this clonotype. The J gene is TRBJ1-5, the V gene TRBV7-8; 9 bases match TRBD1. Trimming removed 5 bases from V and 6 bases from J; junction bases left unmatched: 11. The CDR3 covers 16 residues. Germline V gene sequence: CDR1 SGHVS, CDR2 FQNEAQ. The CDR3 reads CASSQLTGGEGQPQHF. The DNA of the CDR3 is TGTGCCAGCAGCCAACTAACAGGGGGCGAAGGTCAGCCCCAGCATTTT.

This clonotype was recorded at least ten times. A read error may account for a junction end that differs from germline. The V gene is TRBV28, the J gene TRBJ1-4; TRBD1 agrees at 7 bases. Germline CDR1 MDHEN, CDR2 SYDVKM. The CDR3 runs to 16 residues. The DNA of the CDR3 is TGTGCCAGCAGTAAACCCAGGGGGGACCGAAATGAAAAACTGTCTTTT. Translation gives CASSKPRGDRNEKLSF.

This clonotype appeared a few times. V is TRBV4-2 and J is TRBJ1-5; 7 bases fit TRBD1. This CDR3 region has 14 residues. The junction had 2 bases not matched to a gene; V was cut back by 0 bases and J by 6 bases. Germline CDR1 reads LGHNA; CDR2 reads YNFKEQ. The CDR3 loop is CASSQETGTQPQHF. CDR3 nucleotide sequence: TGTGCCAGCAGCCAAGAGACAGGGACTCAGCCCCAGCATTTT.

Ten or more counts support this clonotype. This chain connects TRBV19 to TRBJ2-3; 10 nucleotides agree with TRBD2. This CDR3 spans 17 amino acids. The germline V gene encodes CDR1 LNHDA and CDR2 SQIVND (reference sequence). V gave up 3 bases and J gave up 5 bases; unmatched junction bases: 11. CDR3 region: CASSIIRAGGRGDTQYF. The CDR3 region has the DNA TGTGCCAGTAGTATCATTCGAGCGGGAGGGCGAGGAGATACGCAGTATTTT.

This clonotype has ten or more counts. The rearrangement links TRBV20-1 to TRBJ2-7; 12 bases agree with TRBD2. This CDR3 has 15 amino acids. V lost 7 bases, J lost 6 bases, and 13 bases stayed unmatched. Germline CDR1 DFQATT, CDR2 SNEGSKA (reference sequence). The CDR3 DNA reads TGCAGTGTTCGGACCCCGCTAGCGGGAGGGATCGAGCAGTACTTC. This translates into CSVRTPLAGGIEQYF.

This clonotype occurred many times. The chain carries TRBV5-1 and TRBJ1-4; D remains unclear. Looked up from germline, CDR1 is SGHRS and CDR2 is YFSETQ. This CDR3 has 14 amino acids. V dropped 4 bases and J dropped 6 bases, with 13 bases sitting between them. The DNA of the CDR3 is TGCGCCAGCAGCGAGGGTGGCAGCTATGAAAAACTGTTTTTT. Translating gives CASSEGGSYEKLFF. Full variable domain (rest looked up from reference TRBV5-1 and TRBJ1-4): KAGVTQTPRYLIKTRGQQVTLSCSPISGHRSVSWYQQTPGQGLQFLFEYFSETQRNKGNFPGRFSGRQFSNSRSEMNVSTLELGDSALYLCASSEGGSYEKLFFGSGTQLSVL.

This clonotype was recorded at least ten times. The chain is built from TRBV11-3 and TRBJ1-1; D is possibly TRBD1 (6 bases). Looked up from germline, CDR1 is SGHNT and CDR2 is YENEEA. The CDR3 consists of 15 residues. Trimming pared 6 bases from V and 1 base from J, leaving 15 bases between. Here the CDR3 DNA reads TGTGCCAGCAGTAGTTCAGGGGATCCGAACACTGAAGCTTTCTTT. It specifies CASSSSGDPNTEAFF.

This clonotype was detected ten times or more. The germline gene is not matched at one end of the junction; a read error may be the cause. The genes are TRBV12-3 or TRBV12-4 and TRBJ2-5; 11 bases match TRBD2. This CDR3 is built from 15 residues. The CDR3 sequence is CASSIAGGPTETQYF. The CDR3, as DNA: TGTGCCAGCAGTATAGCGGGAGGGCCGACAGAGACCCAGTACTTC.

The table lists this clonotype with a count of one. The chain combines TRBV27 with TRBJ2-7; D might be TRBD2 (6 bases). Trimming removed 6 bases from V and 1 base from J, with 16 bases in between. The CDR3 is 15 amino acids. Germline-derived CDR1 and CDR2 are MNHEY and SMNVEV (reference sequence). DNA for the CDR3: TGTGCCAGCAGATTAGCGGAGAGGGTGTCCTACGAGCAGTACTTC. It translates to CASRLAERVSYEQYF.